This T cell receptor (beta chain) was found in a study of HIV-infected children after antiretroviral therapy interruption. Overall study context: Continuous-treatment children had median age about 8 years, interruption roughly 9.5 years. Most children had recorded EBV and CMV exposure. Study-level points and caveats: Naive CD4+ sequences overlapped less between time points once interruption began.

A 3' RACE protocol on RNA, with unique molecular identifiers, produced the TCR library. TCRdb reprocessed the 3' RACE reads with MiXCR, giving one entry per CDR3 protein. The sample lists 90,000 or so distinct CDR3 sequences, 6.9% occurring once. Comments on this clonotype: Its antigen is still unknown.

Trimming removed 8 bases from V and 2 bases from J, with 10 bases in between. This CDR3 spans 12 amino acids. Germline V CDR1 and CDR2: KGHSH, LQKENI. Treatment described: PENTA 11 planned treatment interruption arm or continuous ART arm. Naive CD4+ CD45RA+ CD45RO- T cells were sorted from thawed PBMCs. This TCR derives from a pool of human donors with HIV. J is TRBJ2-7 and V is TRBV18; a weak D match, TRBD2 (6 bases). The source material was CD45RA+ CD4+ T cells from PBMCs, pooled from several time points, sampled from a donor given antiretroviral therapy, either interrupted or continuous. Subset specified: naive CD4+ CD45RA+ CD45RO- T cells. The CDR3 nucleotides read TGTGCCAGCCGCGGGGAGACCTACGAGCAGTACTTC. Translation: CASRGETYEQYF.